This T cell receptor beta chain is from a study of T-cell memory formation after mild COVID-19. In the study overall: Largely donor-specific TCR clusters were found.

This clonotype ranks as medium-sized. Trimming at V came to 4 bases and at J to 3 bases, leaving 8 bases not matched to a gene. The CDR3 is 16 amino acids. Germline lookup yields CDR1 SGHDT and CDR2 YYEEEE. cDNA libraries for TCR alpha and TCR beta, carrying sample barcodes and UMIs, came from 5'RACE with constant-segment primers. Each CDR3 protein gets one entry after TCRdb re-called the 5' RACE reads with MiXCR. Found here are about 140,000 distinct CDR3 sequences, 14% of them singletons; the top ten hold approximately 30%. This receptor was taken from an adult woman who had mild COVID-19 (a few samples of this study predate the infection). Cell type and time point are not known. The chain recombines TRBV5-6 with TRBJ2-7; 12 bases line up with TRBD2. Sequenced material: PBMCs or a T cell subset sorted from them (not recorded which). The CDR3 DNA reads as TGTGCCAGCAGCGGGGGACTAGCGGGTCGCTTCTACGAGCAGTACTTC. This sequence encodes CASSGGLAGRFYEQYF.